The rows below give T cell receptor beta chains drawn from one sample of a study of blood T cell repertoires in COVID-19. Clones were read by immunoSEQ multiplex PCR, and TCRdb kept only the in-frame ones, dropping some. The sample consists of 150,000 or so clones, approximately 83% of them appearing once. Sequences were obtained from PBMCs or T cells enriched from blood (not recorded which). These receptors were obtained from a man in his fifties who had recovered from COVID-19. Both conserved end residues are part of each CDR3. The D gene is left open where the match is weak. The listing skips clone size in some rows; elsewhere it reads once, few, many or a size class.

V gene,clone size,J gene,D gene,CDR3 protein,CDR3 DNA
TRBV7-2,NA,TRBJ2-5,TRBD2,CASSLVLLRRGGQETQYF,TGTGCCAGCAGCTTAGTCCTCCTTAGGCGGGGGGGTCAAGAGACCCAGTACTTC
TRBV5-6,NA,TRBJ1-1,NA,CASSVTGPNTEAFF,TGTGCCAGCAGCGTCACAGGTCCGAACACTGAAGCTTTCTTT
TRBV7-2,NA,TRBJ2-3,TRBD2,CASSHGLAGGRSTDTQYF,TGTGCCAGCAGCCACGGACTAGCGGGGGGCCGGTCCACAGATACGCAGTATTTT
TRBV5-1,NA,TRBJ1-5,NA,CASSLDGNQPQHF,TGCGCCAGCAGCTTGGACGGGAATCAGCCCCAGCATTTT
TRBV6-2/TRBV6-3,once,TRBJ1-2,NA,CASSPAGPRDYGYTF,TGTGCCAGCAGCCCGGCCGGGCCGCGGGACTATGGCTACACCTTC
TRBV6-5,NA,TRBJ1-1,TRBD1,CASSYSRGPEAFF,TGTGCCAGCAGTTACTCCAGGGGGCCTGAAGCTTTCTTT
TRBV7-8,NA,TRBJ1-1,NA,CASSLALVVRGAVEAFF,TGTGCCAGCAGCTTAGCTCTAGTCGTACGCGGGGCCGTTGAAGCTTTCTTT
TRBV6-2/TRBV6-3,NA,TRBJ2-3,NA,CASSYGAGRLGNTQYF,TGTGCCAGCAGTTACGGGGCGGGGCGGCTCGGGAATACGCAGTATTTT
TRBV5-1,NA,TRBJ1-3,TRBD1,CASSLGTVSGNTIYF,TGCGCCAGCAGCTTAGGGACAGTCTCTGGAAACACCATATATTTT
TRBV28,NA,TRBJ1-6,TRBD1,CASSGFEWTGLLDF,TGTGCCAGCAGTGGGTTTGAATGGACAGGCTTGTTGGACTTT
TRBV5-6,NA,TRBJ2-5,NA,CASTQGSQTQYF,TGTGCCAGCACCCAGGGTAGCCAGACCCAGTACTTC
TRBV27,NA,TRBJ1-4,TRBD1,CASSWGRGHEKLFF,TGTGCCAGCAGTTGGGGAAGGGGGCATGAAAAACTGTTTTTT
TRBV7-8,few,TRBJ1-5,TRBD1,CASSQGQGGNQPQHF,TGTGCCAGCAGCCAGGGACAGGGAGGCAATCAGCCCCAGCATTTT
TRBV6-1,NA,TRBJ2-2,NA,CASSETGTTNTGELFF,TGTGCCAGCAGTGAGACCGGGACAACGAACACCGGGGAGCTGTTTTTT
TRBV30,NA,TRBJ2-5,NA,CAWSVLRGRETQYF,TGTGCCTGGAGTGTACTTAGGGGCAGAGAGACCCAGTACTTC
TRBV2,NA,TRBJ1-5,NA,CASSGTRNSNQPQHF,TGTGCCAGCAGTGGGACAAGAAATAGCAATCAGCCCCAGCATTTT
TRBV5-4,once,TRBJ2-3,TRBD2,CASSKPPGLGVPDTQYF,TGTGCCAGCTCTAAGCCCCCGGGACTAGGAGTCCCAGATACGCAGTATTTT
TRBV28,once,TRBJ2-7,NA,CASSLQVAYEQYF,TGTGCCAGCAGTTTACAGGTAGCCTACGAGCAGTACTTC
TRBV15,NA,TRBJ1-5,NA,CATSRDPRNQPQHF,TGTGCCACCAGCAGAGATCCCCGTAATCAGCCCCAGCATTTT
TRBV5-4,NA,TRBJ1-2,TRBD1,CASSPALSWDRGRGYTF,TGTGCCAGCAGCCCGGCATTATCATGGGACAGGGGGCGAGGCTACACCTTC
TRBV5-6,NA,TRBJ1-5,NA,CASSLSGEGPQHF,TGTGCCAGCAGCTTGTCGGGGGAGGGGCCCCAGCATTTT
TRBV12-3/TRBV12-4,NA,TRBJ2-1,TRBD1,CASSRDRYNEQFF,TGTGCCAGCAGCCGGGACAGGTACAATGAGCAGTTCTTC
TRBV18,NA,TRBJ2-7,NA,CASSVRGPLSYEQYF,TGTGCCAGCTCAGTCAGGGGCCCCCTCTCCTACGAGCAGTACTTC
TRBV7-9,NA,TRBJ1-6,NA,CASSPNRGVNSPLHF,TGTGCCAGCAGCCCCAACCGGGGGGTTAATTCACCCCTCCACTTT
TRBV2,NA,TRBJ1-4,TRBD1,CASSEAPQGGPATNEKLFF,TGTGCCAGCAGTGAAGCGCCCCAGGGGGGACCCGCAACTAATGAAAAACTGTTTTTT
TRBV10-3,NA,TRBJ2-1,NA,CAISEKDGGYEQFF,TGTGCCATCAGTGAGAAGGACGGAGGTTATGAGCAGTTCTTC
TRBV2,NA,TRBJ2-5,NA,CASSQTGFRGTQYF,TGTGCCAGCAGCCAAACAGGGTTTAGAGGGACCCAGTACTTC
TRBV11-2,NA,TRBJ1-1,NA,CASSFREDTEAFF,TGTGCCAGCAGCTTCCGGGAGGACACTGAAGCTTTCTTT
TRBV6-4,NA,TRBJ2-1,TRBD2,CASSDSGDSYNEQFF,TGTGCCAGCAGTGACAGCGGGGACTCCTACAATGAGCAGTTCTTC
TRBV28,once,TRBJ1-2,TRBD1,CASSLSGQVVGYTF,TGTGCCAGCAGTTTGAGTGGACAGGTCGTCGGCTACACCTTC
TRBV29-1,NA,TRBJ2-7,NA,CSVAGGGVGSYEQYF,TGCAGCGTTGCGGGAGGGGGCGTAGGGTCCTACGAGCAGTACTTC
TRBV4-3,NA,TRBJ1-1,NA,CASSLARGTEAFF,TGCGCCAGCAGCCTTGCTCGGGGGACTGAAGCTTTCTTT
TRBV12-3/TRBV12-4,NA,TRBJ2-1,NA,CASSPGTPNEQFF,TGTGCCAGCAGTCCCGGGACTCCTAATGAGCAGTTCTTC
TRBV18,few,TRBJ2-7,TRBD2,CASSPNAPAGGPNEQYF,TGTGCCAGCTCACCAAACGCGCCAGCGGGGGGGCCGAACGAGCAGTACTTC
TRBV28,NA,TRBJ1-3,NA,CASSSVWGGRYTIYF,TGTGCCAGCAGTTCGGTATGGGGGGGGCGGTACACCATATATTTT
TRBV20-1,NA,TRBJ1-1,NA,CSARGDAEAFF,TGCAGTGCTAGGGGCGACGCTGAAGCTTTCTTT
TRBV10-3,NA,TRBJ1-6,NA,CAISESLVRVHSPLHF,TGTGCCATCAGTGAGTCGTTGGTCAGGGTCCATTCACCCCTCCACTTT
TRBV19,NA,TRBJ1-2,NA,CASSRGVEIGGYTF,TGTGCCAGTAGTCGCGGGGTAGAGATCGGGGGCTACACCTTC
TRBV6-2/TRBV6-3,NA,TRBJ1-1,TRBD1,CASSSAETGTGGAFF,TGTGCCAGCAGCTCAGCAGAGACAGGGACAGGAGGGGCTTTCTTT
TRBV9,NA,TRBJ1-3,TRBD1,CASSVGQGVGNTIYF,TGTGCCAGCAGCGTAGGGCAGGGGGTCGGAAACACCATATATTTT
TRBV6-5,NA,TRBJ2-7,NA,CASSYPGQKNEQYF,TGTGCCAGCAGTTACCCCGGACAAAAGAACGAGCAGTACTTC
TRBV6-2/TRBV6-3,once,TRBJ2-3,TRBD2,CASSYSLAGGSDTQYF,TGTGCCAGCAGTTACTCGCTAGCGGGGGGGTCAGATACGCAGTATTTT
TRBV7-8,NA,TRBJ1-1,TRBD1,CASSLTQGVIRTEAFF,TGTGCCAGCAGCCTTACGCAGGGGGTTATCCGTACTGAAGCTTTCTTT
TRBV11-2,NA,TRBJ2-3,NA,CASSLGQPSLTDTQYF,TGTGCCAGCAGCTTAGGGCAACCAAGTCTCACAGATACGCAGTATTTT
TRBV4-2,NA,TRBJ2-5,NA,CASSQEMIRGRELETQYF,TGTGCCAGCAGCCAAGAAATGATTAGGGGCCGAGAGTTGGAGACCCAGTACTTC